The TCR beta chain described here comes from a study of blood T cells in healthy people across ages. Primed by a sample-barcoded 5' primer and a J-beta primer mix, a second PCR proceeded for about 7 to 11 cycles. TCRdb fed the 5' RACE reads into MiXCR, producing one record per CDR3 protein. The sample consists of 500,000 to 550,000 distinct CDR3 sequences, nearly 25% of them appearing once. This clonotype was found a few times. The junction and the germline gene differ at one end; a read error may be behind it. CDR1 and CDR2 from the germline V gene are SGHTA and FQGNSA. The CDR3 is 18 amino acids. A further study also used this sample, focusing on T cells of mothers and their children.

This receptor was obtained from a boy aged 5-17 years in good health. Sequences were obtained from blood. V usage is TRBV7-2 and J usage is TRBJ1-4; the D gene is possibly TRBD1 (6 bases). CDR3 bases: TGTGCCCGCAGCTTATTCGGGGGGCAGAGTGGATTCGGTGAAAAACTGTTTTTT. It translates to CARSLFGGQSGFGEKLFF. The whole variable domain, remainder taken from reference TRBV7-2 and TRBJ1-4, is GAGVSQSPSNKVTEKGKDVELRCDPISGHTALYWYRQSLGQGLEFLIYFQGNSAPDKSGLPSDRFSAERTGGSVSTLTIQRTQQEDSAVYLCARSLFGGQSGFGEKLFFGSGTQLSVL.